One sample yielded the 22 T cell receptor beta chains listed below, sequenced in a study of regulatory T cells in long-lasting Graves disease. Relying on iRepertoire HTBI primers and Arm-PCR of CDR3 regions, the team built TCR beta libraries. One entry per CDR3 protein results from TCRdb running MiXCR on the multiplex PCR reads. The sample yields a few hundred thousand distinct CDR3 sequences, around 15% seen once. Time point noted: newly diagnosed GD, antithyroid drugs for less than 3 months. From RNA extracted from PBMCs, the TCR library was made. The same sample was also used in a study of T cells in Graves' hyperthyroidism and ophthalmopathy.

Sequenced here: peripheral blood mononuclear cells (PBMCs), sampled at new diagnosis, from a patient treated with antithyroid drugs. The receptors were gathered from a woman aged 50 to 60 with Graves disease.

This clonotype was seen many times. The J gene is TRBJ1-2, the V gene TRBV5-1; possible D gene TRBD1, 5 bases. V was cut by 3 bases and J by 8 bases, with 20 bases left in between. The CDR3 sequence is 15 residues long. Germline CDR1 and CDR2: SGHRS and YFSETQ. The CDR3 is CASSSTGRPLGGYTF. The CDR3, as DNA: TGCGCCAGCAGCTCGACGGGACGCCCCCTCGGGGGCTACACCTTC.

This clonotype was counted many times. The V call is TRBV3-1, the J call TRBJ2-1, with D hard to call. The CDR3 spans 11 residues. V was clipped by 2 bases and J by 6 bases, with 2 bases between them. Germline V gene sequence: CDR1 LGHDT, CDR2 YNNKEL (reference sequence). The CDR3 here is CASSQINEQFF. DNA of the CDR3: TGTGCCAGCAGCCAAATCAATGAGCAGTTCTTC.

This clonotype was picked up a small number of times. V is TRBV5-4 and J is TRBJ2-7, with TRBD2 matching 7 bases. This CDR3 is built from 14 residues. The trim removed 4 bases at V and 3 bases at J, leaving 7 bases unmatched. The germline CDR1 and CDR2 sequences are SGHNT and YYREEE (reference sequence). The CDR3, as DNA: TGTGCCAGCAGCAGGACCGGGACTAACTACGAGCAGTACTTC. Translating gives CASSRTGTNYEQYF.

The sample holds a few counts of this clonotype. The chain uses TRBV18 and TRBJ2-1, with D possibly TRBD1 on 6 matching bases. This CDR3 contains 14 residues. CDR1 KGHSH and CDR2 LQKENI come from the germline V gene. V was pared by 3 bases and J by 15 bases, with 21 bases between. The CDR3 reads CASSPLALSRGGFF. CDR3 DNA sequence: TGTGCCAGCTCACCCTTGGCCCTGAGCAGGGGTGGGTTCTTC.

This rearrangement joins TRBV6-2 or TRBV6-3 to TRBJ2-4; no clear D. The V gene lost 6 bases and the J gene lost 6 bases, with 12 bases spanning the gap. Germline assignment: CDR1 MNHEY and CDR2 SVGEGT. The CDR3 has 13 amino acids. CDR3 bases: TGTGCCAGCAGGTTGGACGTAGCAAACATTCAGTACTTC. Protein product: CASRLDVANIQYF.

This rearrangement joins TRBV3-1 to TRBJ2-1, with D unresolved. Trimming left V 0 bases short and J 4 bases short, with 10 bases between. CDR3 length: 15 amino acids. CDR1 LGHDT and CDR2 YNNKEL come from the germline V gene (reference sequence). The CDR3 sequence: CASSQDGTGYNEQFF. The CDR3 nucleotides are TGTGCCAGCAGCCAAGATGGTACCGGGTACAATGAGCAGTTCTTC.

This clonotype was picked up many times. V is TRBV2 and J is TRBJ2-1; 12 nucleotides line up with TRBD2. The germline V gene encodes CDR1 SNHLY and CDR2 FYNNEI. With V trimmed by 1 base and J by 7 bases, 5 bases remained unmatched. The CDR3 extends over 16 amino acids. Written as DNA, the CDR3 is TGTGCCAGCAGTGAAGGTCGGACTAGCGGGGAAAATGAGCAGTTCTTC. This encodes CASSEGRTSGENEQFF.

This clonotype appeared many times. The rearrangement links TRBV5-1 to TRBJ2-3, with TRBD2 as a possible D gene (6 bases). The length of the CDR3 is 15 residues. CDR1 is SGHRS and CDR2 is YFSETQ in the germline V gene. V lost 4 bases to trimming and J lost 1 base, with 13 bases between them. In DNA, the CDR3 is TGCGCCAGCAGCAACTTAGCGGAAGGCACAGATACGCAGTATTTT. Translating it yields CASSNLAEGTDTQYF.

Ten or more counts support this clonotype. The J gene is TRBJ2-7, the V gene TRBV20-1, with 11 nucleotides matching TRBD2. Trimming removed 1 base from V and 3 bases from J; junction bases left unmatched: 14. The CDR3 sequence is 18 residues long. Germline CDR1 and CDR2: DFQATT and SNEGSKA (reference sequence). The CDR3 is CSARGDRVSSGGSYEQYF. CDR3 nucleotide sequence: TGCAGTGCTAGAGGGGACAGGGTGTCTAGCGGGGGGAGCTACGAGCAGTACTTC.

The chain carries TRBV20-1 and TRBJ1-1; D not certain. Between the trimmed V and J ends, which lost 3 bases and 4 bases, there was a span of 9 bases. Germline lookup yields CDR1 DFQATT and CDR2 SNEGSKA (reference sequence). The CDR3 runs to 12 residues. CDR3 amino acids: CSARTPPTEAFF. CDR3 DNA: TGCAGTGCTAGGACCCCACCCACTGAAGCTTTCTTT.

There are many counts of this clonotype. The chain has TRBV10-3 and TRBJ1-2; D not certain. The CDR3 sequence is 13 residues long. Germline V lookup: CDR1 ENHRY, CDR2 SYGVKD. The V end was cut by 4 bases, the J end by 4 bases, with 10 bases between. CDR3 region: CAISASAIYGYTF. CDR3 coding DNA: TGTGCCATCAGTGCGTCAGCCATCTATGGCTACACCTTC.

Here the CDR3 reads CASSSPAGYNEQFF. As DNA, the CDR3 is TGTGCCAGCAGCTCCCCTGCGGGATACAATGAGCAGTTCTTC. The chain uses TRBV7-2 and TRBJ2-1, with a possible D match to TRBD2 (6 bases). The CDR3 consists of 14 residues. Trimming took 4 bases from V and 4 from J, leaving 11 bases between them. Looked up from germline, CDR1 is SGHTA and CDR2 is FQGNSA.

This clonotype showed up many times. This chain links TRBV27 with TRBJ2-7; TRBD2 agrees at 8 bases. Trimming took 6 bases from V and 1 from J; bases not matched to a gene: 8. This CDR3 contains 15 residues. Germline-derived CDR1 and CDR2 are MNHEY and SMNVEV (reference sequence). CDR3 amino acids: CASRASGFPSYEQYF. In DNA, the CDR3 is TGTGCCAGCAGGGCTAGCGGGTTCCCATCCTACGAGCAGTACTTC.

This clonotype has ten or more counts. This sequence joins TRBV2 and TRBJ1-5; D gene uncertain. Germline assignment: CDR1 SNHLY and CDR2 FYNNEI. The CDR3 has 15 residues. The ends were cut back, 3 bases at V and 0 bases at J, with 9 bases in the middle. CDR3 residues: CASSENSYSNQPQHF. The DNA of the CDR3 is TGTGCCAGCAGTGAGAACAGTTATAGCAATCAGCCCCAGCATTTT. Using reference TRBV2 and TRBJ1-5 for the parts outside the CDR3, the full variable domain is EPEVTQTPSHQVTQMGQEVILRCVPISNHLYFYWYRQILGQKVEFLVSFYNNEISEKSEIFDDQFSVERPDGSNFTLKIRSTKLEDSAMYFCASSENSYSNQPQHFGDGTRLSIL.

This clonotype was detected ten times or more. The CDR3 sequence is CASSSDRPNYGYTF. CDR3 nucleotides: TGTGCCAGCAGCTCGGACAGGCCTAACTATGGCTACACCTTC. The V call is TRBV9, the J call TRBJ1-2; 7 bases agree with TRBD1. Germline V lookup: CDR1 SGDLS, CDR2 YYNGEE. V was pared by 4 bases and J by 0 bases, with 3 bases of the junction left unmatched. This CDR3 is 14 amino acids long. The full variable domain, in which reference TRBV9 and TRBJ1-2 provide the parts outside the CDR3, is DSGVTQTPKHLITATGQRVTLRCSPRSGDLSVYWYQQSLDQGLQFLIQYYNGEERAKGNILERFSAQQFPDLHSELNLSSLELGDSALYFCASSSDRPNYGYTFGSGTRLTVV.

This clonotype was observed many times. V usage is TRBV7-6 and J usage is TRBJ2-1, with a weak D call TRBD1 (6 bases). V lost 1 base and J 7 bases, leaving 11 bases between the germline ends. Germline assignment: CDR1 SGHVS and CDR2 FNYEAQ. The CDR3 is 14 residues long. CDR3 coding DNA: TGTGCCAGCAGCTTAGGCGAAGGGGGAAATGAGCAGTTCTTC. Translated, it gives CASSLGEGGNEQFF. Full variable domain (missing parts from reference TRBV7-6 and TRBJ2-1): GAGVSQSPRYKVTKRGQDVALRCDPISGHVSLYWYRQALGQGPEFLTYFNYEAQQDKSGLPNDRFSAERPEGSISTLTIQRTEQRDSAMYRCASSLGEGGNEQFFGPGTRLTVL.

This clonotype was observed many times. The chain employs TRBV2 and TRBJ2-5; D is uncertain. The CDR3 is 13 amino acids. Germline CDR1 is SNHLY and CDR2 is FYNNEI. V was shortened by 4 bases and J by 0 bases, with 6 bases between the two germline ends. Here the CDR3 reads CASSGTDQETQYF. DNA of the CDR3: TGTGCCAGCAGTGGAACCGACCAAGAGACCCAGTACTTC.

This clonotype was counted a few times. The chain carries TRBV10-3 and TRBJ2-1, with TRBD2 matching 13 bases. J gave up 8 bases and V 6 bases, and 13 bases lay outside the gene matches. CDR1 and CDR2 from the germline V gene are ENHRY and SYGVKD. This CDR3 is 17 amino acids long. Here the CDR3 DNA reads TGTGCCATCAGCCAGACTAGCGGGAGGTCTGGGGGGTATGAGCAGTTCTTC. Translation gives CAISQTSGRSGGYEQFF.

The CDR3 DNA is TGTGCCAGCAGCTTAGTACAGAACTCAGACGAGCAGTACTTC. Encoded protein: CASSLVQNSDEQYF. The rearrangement joins TRBV7-6 to TRBJ2-7; no clear D gene. The germline V and J ends were trimmed by 1 base and 5 bases, with 12 bases remaining between them. CDR3 length: 14 amino acids. From germline, CDR1 is SGHVS and CDR2 FNYEAQ.

This clonotype was found many times. The rearrangement links TRBV27 to TRBJ2-7, with D unresolved. CDR1 and CDR2 (germline): MNHEY, SMNVEV (reference sequence). V lost 5 bases, J lost 6 bases, and 20 bases lay in between. This CDR3 contains 15 residues. The chain's CDR3 is CASSSRMGIESEQYF. Written as DNA, the CDR3 is TGTGCCAGCAGTAGTCGTATGGGAATCGAAAGCGAGCAGTACTTC.

This chain connects TRBV27 to TRBJ1-2; D gene ambiguous. The CDR3 runs to 13 residues. Germline-derived CDR1 and CDR2 are MNHEY and SMNVEV (reference sequence). V was cut by 3 bases and J by 8 bases, with 13 bases left in between. The CDR3 protein is CASSFSIGWGYTF. The CDR3 bases are TGTGCCAGCAGTTTTTCCATAGGGTGGGGCTACACCTTC.

Many counts were recorded for this clonotype. The V call is TRBV5-1, the J call TRBJ2-7, with unresolved D. There are 14 residues in the CDR3. Trimming left V 4 bases short and J 6 bases short, with 17 bases between. Germline lookup yields CDR1 SGHRS and CDR2 YFSETQ. This CDR3 reads CASSPEVFFGEQYF. CDR3 in DNA: TGCGCCAGCAGCCCCGAAGTCTTTTTCGGCGAGCAGTACTTC.